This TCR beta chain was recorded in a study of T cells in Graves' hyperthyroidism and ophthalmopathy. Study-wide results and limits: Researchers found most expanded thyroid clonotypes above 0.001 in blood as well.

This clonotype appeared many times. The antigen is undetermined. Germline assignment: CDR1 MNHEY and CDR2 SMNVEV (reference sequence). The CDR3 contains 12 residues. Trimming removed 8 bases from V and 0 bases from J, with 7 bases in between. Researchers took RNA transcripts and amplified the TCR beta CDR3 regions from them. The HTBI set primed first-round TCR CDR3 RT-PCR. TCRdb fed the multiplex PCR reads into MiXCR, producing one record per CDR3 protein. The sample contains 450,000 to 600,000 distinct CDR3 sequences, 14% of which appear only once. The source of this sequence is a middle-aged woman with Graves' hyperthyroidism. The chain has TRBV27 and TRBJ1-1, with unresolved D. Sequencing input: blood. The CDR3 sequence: CASRTVNTEAFF. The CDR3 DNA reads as TGTGCCAGCCGGACTGTGAACACTGAAGCTTTCTTT.